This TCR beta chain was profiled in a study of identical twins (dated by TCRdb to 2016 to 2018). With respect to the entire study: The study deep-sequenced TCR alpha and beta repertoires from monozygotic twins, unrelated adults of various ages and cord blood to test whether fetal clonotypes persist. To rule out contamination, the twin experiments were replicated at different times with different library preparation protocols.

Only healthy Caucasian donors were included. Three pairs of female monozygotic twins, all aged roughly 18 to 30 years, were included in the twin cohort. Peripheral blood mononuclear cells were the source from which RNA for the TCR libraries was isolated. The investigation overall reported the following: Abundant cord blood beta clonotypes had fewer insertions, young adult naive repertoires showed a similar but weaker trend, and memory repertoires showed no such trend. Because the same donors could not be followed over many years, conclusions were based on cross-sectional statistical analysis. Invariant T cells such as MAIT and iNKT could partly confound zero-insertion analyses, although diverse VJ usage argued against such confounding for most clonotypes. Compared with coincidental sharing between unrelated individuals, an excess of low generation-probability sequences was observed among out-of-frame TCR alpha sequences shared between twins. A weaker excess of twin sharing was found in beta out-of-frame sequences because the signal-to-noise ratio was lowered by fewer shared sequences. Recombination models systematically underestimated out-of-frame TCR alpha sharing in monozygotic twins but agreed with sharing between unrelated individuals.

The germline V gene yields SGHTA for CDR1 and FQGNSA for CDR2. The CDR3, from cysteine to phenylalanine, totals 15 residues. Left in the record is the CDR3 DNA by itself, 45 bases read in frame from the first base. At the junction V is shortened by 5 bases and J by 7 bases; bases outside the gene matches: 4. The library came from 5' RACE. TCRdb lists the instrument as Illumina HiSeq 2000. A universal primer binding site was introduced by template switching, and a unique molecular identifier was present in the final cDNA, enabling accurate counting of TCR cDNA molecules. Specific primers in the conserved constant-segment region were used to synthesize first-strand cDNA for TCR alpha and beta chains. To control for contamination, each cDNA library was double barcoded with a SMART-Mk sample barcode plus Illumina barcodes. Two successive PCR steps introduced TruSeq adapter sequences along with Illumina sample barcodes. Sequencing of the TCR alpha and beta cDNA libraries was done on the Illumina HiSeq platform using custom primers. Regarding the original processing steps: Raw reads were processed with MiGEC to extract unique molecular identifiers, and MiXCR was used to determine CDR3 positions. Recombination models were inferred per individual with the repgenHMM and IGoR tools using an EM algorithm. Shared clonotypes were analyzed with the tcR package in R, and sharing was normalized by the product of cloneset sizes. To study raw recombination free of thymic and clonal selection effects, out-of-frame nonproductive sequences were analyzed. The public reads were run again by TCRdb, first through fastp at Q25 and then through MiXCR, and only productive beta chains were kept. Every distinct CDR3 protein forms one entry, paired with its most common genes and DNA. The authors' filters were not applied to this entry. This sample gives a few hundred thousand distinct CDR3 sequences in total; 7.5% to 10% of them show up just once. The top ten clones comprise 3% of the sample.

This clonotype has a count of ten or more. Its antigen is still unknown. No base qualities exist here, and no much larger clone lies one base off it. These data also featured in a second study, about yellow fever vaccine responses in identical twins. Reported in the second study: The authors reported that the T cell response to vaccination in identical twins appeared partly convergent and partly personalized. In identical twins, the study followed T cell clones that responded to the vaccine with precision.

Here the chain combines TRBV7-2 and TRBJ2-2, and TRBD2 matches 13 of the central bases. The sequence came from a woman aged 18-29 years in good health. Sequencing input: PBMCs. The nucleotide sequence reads TGTGCCAGCAGCCTGGGACTAGCGGGGATCGGGGAGCTGTTTTTT. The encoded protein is CASSLGLAGIGELFF. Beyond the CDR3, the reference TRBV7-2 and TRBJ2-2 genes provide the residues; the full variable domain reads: GAGVSQSPSNKVTEKGKDVELRCDPISGHTALYWYRQSLGQGLEFLIYFQGNSAPDKSGLPSDRFSAERTGGSVSTLTIQRTQQEDSAVYLCASSLGLAGIGELFFGEGSRLTVL.